These T cell receptor beta chains were read from a single sample in a study of cytomegalovirus exposure and HLA in healthy donors. Sequencing used immunoSEQ multiplex PCR; TCRdb keeps in-frame clones, though not all of them. The sample has about 200,000 clones, roughly 80% seen once. Material for sequencing was PBMCs. The receptors shown here come from a man aged 45-65 years in good health and CMV-seronegative. The CDR3 runs from the conserved cysteine through the conserved F or W. A D gene is named only where the DNA matches it firmly. Clone size is stated in some rows and not others, as once, few, many or a class when expanded.

.	TRBV30	.	TRBJ2-1	TGTGCCTGGACCTTGTTGGAGCAAAATGAGCAGTTCTTC	CAWTLLEQNEQFF
.	TRBV4-1	.	TRBJ1-1	TGCGCCAGCAGCCAAGTGGCACACCTCAACACTGAAGCTTTCTTT	CASSQVAHLNTEAFF
TRBD1	TRBV7-2	.	TRBJ2-3	TGTGCCAGCAGCTCCCGACAGGGGGGGACAGATACGCAGTATTTT	CASSSRQGGTDTQYF
TRBD2	TRBV19	.	TRBJ2-7	TGTGCCAGTAGTATAAACACGGGAGGGCCGAACGAGCAGTACTTC	CASSINTGGPNEQYF
.	TRBV11-2	.	TRBJ1-1	TGTGCCAGCAGCTACCAGGGTGGGTTAATGAACACTGAAGCTTTCTTT	CASSYQGGLMNTEAFF
.	TRBV2	few	TRBJ2-7	TGTGCCAGCAGGCCCAGTCTCTACGAGCAGTACTTC	CASRPSLYEQYF
.	TRBV10-3	.	TRBJ1-1	TGTGCCATCAGTGAGTCGACTCTGGGGGGTCTGAACACTGAAGCTTTCTTT	CAISESTLGGLNTEAFF
TRBD1	TRBV6-4	.	TRBJ2-1	TGTGCCAGCAGTGATGGGACAGGGGGCAATGAGCAGTTCTTC	CASSDGTGGNEQFF
TRBD1	TRBV6-5	.	TRBJ2-1	TGTGCCAGCAGTTACTCAAAGGGGGCTGGATACAATGAGCAGTTCTTC	CASSYSKGAGYNEQFF
.	TRBV27	.	TRBJ2-2	TGTGCCAGCAGTTTTTTGGGACAAAACACCGGGGAGCTGTTTTTT	CASSFLGQNTGELFF
TRBD2	TRBV7-9	.	TRBJ2-3	TGTGCCAGCAGCTTAGTATTAGCGGGAGCGGCAGATACGCAGTATTTT	CASSLVLAGAADTQYF
TRBD2	TRBV9	.	TRBJ2-2	TGTGCCAGCAGCGCTCCCGCCGGGACTAGCGGGAGAAACGGGGAGCTGTTTTTT	CASSAPAGTSGRNGELFF
.	TRBV5-4	.	TRBJ2-5	TGTGCCAGCAGTCAGTTCACAGGTCTTTCAGAGACCCAGTACTTC	CASSQFTGLSETQYF
.	TRBV5-5	.	TRBJ1-2	TGTGCCAGCAGCTCACAGGGAGGGGGCTACACCTTC	CASSSQGGGYTF
.	TRBV6-1	few	TRBJ2-1	TGTGCCAGCAGCGAATTTGGTACGGGCAATGAGCAGTTCTTC	CASSEFGTGNEQFF